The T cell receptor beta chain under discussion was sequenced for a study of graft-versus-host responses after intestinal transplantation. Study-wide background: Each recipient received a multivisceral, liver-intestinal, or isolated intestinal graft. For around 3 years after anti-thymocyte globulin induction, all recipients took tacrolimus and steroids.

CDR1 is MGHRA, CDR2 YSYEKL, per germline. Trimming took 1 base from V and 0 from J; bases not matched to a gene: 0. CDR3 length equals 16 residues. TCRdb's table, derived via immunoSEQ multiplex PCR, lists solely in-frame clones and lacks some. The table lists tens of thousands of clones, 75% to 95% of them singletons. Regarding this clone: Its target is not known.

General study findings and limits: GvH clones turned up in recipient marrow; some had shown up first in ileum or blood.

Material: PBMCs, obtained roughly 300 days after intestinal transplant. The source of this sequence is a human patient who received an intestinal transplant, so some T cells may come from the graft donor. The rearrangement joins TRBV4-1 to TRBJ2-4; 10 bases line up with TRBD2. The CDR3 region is CASSQGLAGAKNIQYF. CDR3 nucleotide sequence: TGCGCCAGCAGCCAAGGACTAGCGGGAGCCAAAAACATTCAGTACTTC.